This T cell receptor (beta chain) was sequenced during a study of T-cell memory formation after mild COVID-19. Study-level information: Each donor largely had its own TCR clusters.

Deletions cut 2 bases from V and 6 bases from J, with 6 bases between. The CDR3 totals 12 residues. Overall study results and limits: Memory cells collected pre-infection included some clones that later responded, suggesting cross-reactive memory joined.

MiXCR, applied by TCRdb to the 5' RACE reads, yields one record per CDR3 protein. The table shows around 470,000 distinct CDR3 sequences, with 20% occurring only once. Worth noting for this clonotype: Its target is not known.

This rearrangement joins TRBV12-3 or TRBV12-4 to TRBJ2-3; D gene unclear. The origin of this receptor is an adult woman who had mild COVID-19 (a few samples of this study predate the infection). Cell type and time point are not known. The specimen was PBMCs or a T cell subset sorted from them (not recorded which). The CDR3 here is CASSLQADTQYF. In nucleotides, the CDR3 is TGTGCCAGCAGTTTACAGGCGGATACGCAGTATTTT.